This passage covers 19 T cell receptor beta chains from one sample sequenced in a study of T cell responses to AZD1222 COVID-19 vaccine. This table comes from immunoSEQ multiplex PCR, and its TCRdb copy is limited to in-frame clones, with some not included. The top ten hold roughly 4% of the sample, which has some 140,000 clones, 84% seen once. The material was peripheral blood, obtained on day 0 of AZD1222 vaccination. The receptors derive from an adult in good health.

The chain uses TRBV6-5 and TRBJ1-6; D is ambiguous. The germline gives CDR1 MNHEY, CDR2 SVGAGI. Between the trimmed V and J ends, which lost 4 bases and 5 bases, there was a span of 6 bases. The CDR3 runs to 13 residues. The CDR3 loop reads CASSLGNNSPLHF. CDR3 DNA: TGTGCCAGCAGTTTGGGGAATAATTCACCCCTCCACTTT.

The CDR3 sequence: CASTSSRGFTEAFF. CDR3 bases: TGTGCCAGCACCTCCTCTCGAGGATTCACTGAAGCTTTCTTT. This rearrangement joins TRBV7-6 to TRBJ1-1; D is unresolved. From germline, CDR1 is SGHVS and CDR2 FNYEAQ. V lost 7 bases and J 4 bases, leaving 16 bases between the germline ends. The CDR3 sequence is 14 residues long.

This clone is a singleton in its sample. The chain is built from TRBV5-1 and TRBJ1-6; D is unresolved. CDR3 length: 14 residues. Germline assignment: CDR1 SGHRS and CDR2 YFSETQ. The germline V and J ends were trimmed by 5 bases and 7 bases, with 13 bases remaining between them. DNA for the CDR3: TGCGCCAGCAGAAGGACGGACGACAATTCACCCCTCCACTTT. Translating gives CASRRTDDNSPLHF.

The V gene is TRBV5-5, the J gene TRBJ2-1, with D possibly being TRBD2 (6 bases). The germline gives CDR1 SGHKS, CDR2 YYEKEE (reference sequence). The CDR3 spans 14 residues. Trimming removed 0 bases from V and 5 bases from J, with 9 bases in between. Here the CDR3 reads CASSLGTTDNEQFF. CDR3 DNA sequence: TGTGCCAGCAGCTTGGGGACTACGGACAATGAGCAGTTCTTC.

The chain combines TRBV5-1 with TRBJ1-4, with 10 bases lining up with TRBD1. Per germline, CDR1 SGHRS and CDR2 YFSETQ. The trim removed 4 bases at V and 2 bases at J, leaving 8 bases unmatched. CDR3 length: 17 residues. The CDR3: CASSRRDRGLTNEKLFF. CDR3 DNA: TGCGCCAGCAGCAGGCGAGACAGGGGGCTGACTAATGAAAAACTGTTTTTT.

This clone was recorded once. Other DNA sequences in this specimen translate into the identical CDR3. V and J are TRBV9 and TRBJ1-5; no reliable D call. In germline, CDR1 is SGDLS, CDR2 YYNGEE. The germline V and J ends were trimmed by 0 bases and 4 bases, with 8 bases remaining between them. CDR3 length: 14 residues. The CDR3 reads CASSVGQSNQPQHF. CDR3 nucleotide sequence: TGTGCCAGCAGCGTAGGTCAGAGTAATCAGCCCCAGCATTTT.

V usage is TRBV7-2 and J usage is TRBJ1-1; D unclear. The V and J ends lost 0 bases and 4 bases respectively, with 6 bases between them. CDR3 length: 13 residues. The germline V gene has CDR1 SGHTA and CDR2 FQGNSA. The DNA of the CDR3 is TGTGCCAGCAGCTTAGCGCGGGGCACTGAAGCTTTCTTT. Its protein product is CASSLARGTEAFF.

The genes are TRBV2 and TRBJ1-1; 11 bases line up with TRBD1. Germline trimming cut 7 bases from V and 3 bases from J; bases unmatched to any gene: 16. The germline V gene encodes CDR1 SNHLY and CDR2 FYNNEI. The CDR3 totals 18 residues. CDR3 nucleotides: TGTGCCAGCATGCGGACACTTACCGGGACAGGGGGAGACACTGAAGCTTTCTTT. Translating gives CASMRTLTGTGGDTEAFF. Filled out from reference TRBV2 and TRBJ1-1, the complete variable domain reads EPEVTQTPSHQVTQMGQEVILRCVPISNHLYFYWYRQILGQKVEFLVSFYNNEISEKSEIFDDQFSVERPDGSNFTLKIRSTKLEDSAMYFCASMRTLTGTGGDTEAFFGQGTRLTVV.

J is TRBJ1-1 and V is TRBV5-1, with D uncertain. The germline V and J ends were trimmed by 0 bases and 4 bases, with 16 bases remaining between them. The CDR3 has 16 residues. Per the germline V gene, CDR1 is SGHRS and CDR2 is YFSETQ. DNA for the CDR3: TGCGCCAGCAGCTTGGCTGGGTTGAGGGATGGCACTGAAGCTTTCTTT. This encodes CASSLAGLRDGTEAFF.

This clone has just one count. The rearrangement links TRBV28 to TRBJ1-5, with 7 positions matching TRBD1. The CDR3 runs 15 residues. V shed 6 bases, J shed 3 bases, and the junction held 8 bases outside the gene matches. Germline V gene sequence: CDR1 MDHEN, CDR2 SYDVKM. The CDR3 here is CASSHDREYNQPQHF. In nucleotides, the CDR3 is TGTGCCAGCAGCCACGACAGGGAATACAATCAGCCCCAGCATTTT.

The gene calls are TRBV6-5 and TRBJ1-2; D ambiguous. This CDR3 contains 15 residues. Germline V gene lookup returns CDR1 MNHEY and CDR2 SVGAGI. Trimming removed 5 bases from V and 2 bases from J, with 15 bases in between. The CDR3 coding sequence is TGTGCCAGCAGTCGGGAAAATATACCGAACTATGGCTACACCTTC. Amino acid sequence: CASSRENIPNYGYTF.

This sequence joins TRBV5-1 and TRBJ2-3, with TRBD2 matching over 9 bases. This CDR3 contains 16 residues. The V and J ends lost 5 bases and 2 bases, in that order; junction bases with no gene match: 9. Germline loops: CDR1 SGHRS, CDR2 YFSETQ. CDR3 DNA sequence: TGCGCCAGCAGTGTCGGGACTAGCTCCCCCACAGATACGCAGTATTTT. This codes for CASSVGTSSPTDTQYF.

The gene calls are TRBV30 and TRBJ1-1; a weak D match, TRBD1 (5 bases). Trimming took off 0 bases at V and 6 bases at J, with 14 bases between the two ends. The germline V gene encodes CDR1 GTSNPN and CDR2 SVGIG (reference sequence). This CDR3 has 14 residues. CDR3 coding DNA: TGTGCCTGGAGTGTGGGCAGGGTAAAGGCTGAAGCTTTCTTT. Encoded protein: CAWSVGRVKAEAFF.

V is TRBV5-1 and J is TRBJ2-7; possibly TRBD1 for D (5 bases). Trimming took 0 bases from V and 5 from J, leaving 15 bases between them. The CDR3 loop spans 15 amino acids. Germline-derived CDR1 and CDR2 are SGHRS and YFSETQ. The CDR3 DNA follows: TGCGCCAGCAGCTTGGATGGGCAGGGTCGGAACGAGCAGTACTTC. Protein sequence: CASSLDGQGRNEQYF.

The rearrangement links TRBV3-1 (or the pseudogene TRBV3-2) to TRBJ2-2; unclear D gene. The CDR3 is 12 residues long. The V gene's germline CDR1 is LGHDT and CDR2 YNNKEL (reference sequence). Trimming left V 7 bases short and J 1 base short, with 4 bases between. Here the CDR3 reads CASTLNTGELFF. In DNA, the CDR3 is TGTGCCAGCACCCTGAACACCGGGGAGCTGTTTTTT.

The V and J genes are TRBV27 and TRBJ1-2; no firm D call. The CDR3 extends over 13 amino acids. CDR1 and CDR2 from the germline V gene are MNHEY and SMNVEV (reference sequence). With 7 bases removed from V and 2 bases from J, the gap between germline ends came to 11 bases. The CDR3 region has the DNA TGTGCCAGCACCACGAGCATGAACTATGGCTACACCTTC. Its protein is CASTTSMNYGYTF.

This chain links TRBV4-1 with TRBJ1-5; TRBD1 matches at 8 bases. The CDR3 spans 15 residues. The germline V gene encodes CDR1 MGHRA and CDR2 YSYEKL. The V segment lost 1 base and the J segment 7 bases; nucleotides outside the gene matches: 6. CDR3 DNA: TGCGCCAGCAGCCAAGGGACAGGGATATGGCAGCCCCAGCATTTT. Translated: CASSQGTGIWQPQHF.

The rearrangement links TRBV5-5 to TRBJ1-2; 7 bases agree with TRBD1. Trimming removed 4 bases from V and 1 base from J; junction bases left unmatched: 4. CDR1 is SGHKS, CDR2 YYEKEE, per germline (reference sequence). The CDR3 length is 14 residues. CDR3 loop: CASSIDRVNYGYTF. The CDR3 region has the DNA TGTGCCAGCAGCATTGACAGGGTTAACTATGGCTACACCTTC.

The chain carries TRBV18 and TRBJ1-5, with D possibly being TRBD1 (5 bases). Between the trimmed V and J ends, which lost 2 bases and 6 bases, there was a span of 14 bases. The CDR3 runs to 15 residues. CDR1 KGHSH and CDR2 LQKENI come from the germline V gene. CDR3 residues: CASSPSREPTQPQHF. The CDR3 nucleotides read TGTGCCAGCTCACCAAGCAGGGAGCCCACTCAGCCCCAGCATTTT.